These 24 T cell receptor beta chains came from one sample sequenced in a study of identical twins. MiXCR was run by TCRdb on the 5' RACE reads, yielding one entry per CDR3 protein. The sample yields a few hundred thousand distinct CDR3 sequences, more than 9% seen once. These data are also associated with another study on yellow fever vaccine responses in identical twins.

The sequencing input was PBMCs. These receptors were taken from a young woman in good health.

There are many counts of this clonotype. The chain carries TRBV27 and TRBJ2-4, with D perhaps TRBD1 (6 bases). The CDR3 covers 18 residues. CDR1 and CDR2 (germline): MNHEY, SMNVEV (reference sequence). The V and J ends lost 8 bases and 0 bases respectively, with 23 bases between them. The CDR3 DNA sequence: TGTGCCAGCCGCCCCCGAAAGGACAGTACGATAGCCAAAAACATTCAGTACTTC. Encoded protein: CASRPRKDSTIAKNIQYF.

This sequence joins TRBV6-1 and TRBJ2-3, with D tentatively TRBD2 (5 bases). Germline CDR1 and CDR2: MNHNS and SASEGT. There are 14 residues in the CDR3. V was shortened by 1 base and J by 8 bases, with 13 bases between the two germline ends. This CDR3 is CASSEVNAGFTQYF. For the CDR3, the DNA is TGTGCCAGCAGTGAAGTGAACGCGGGTTTTACGCAGTATTTT.

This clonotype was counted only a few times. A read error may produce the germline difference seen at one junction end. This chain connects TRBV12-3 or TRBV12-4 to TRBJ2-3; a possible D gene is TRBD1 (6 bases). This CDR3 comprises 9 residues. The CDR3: CASRPGQFF. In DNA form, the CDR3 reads TGTGCCAGCAGACCCGGACAGTTTTTT.

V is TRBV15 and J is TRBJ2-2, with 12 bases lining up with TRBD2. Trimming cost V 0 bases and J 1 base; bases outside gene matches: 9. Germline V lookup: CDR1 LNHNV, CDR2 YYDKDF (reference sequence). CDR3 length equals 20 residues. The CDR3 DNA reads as TGTGCCACCAGCAGAGATATTTCTAGCGGGGGGGCTTTGAACACCGGGGAGCTGTTTTTT. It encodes CATSRDISSGGALNTGELFF.

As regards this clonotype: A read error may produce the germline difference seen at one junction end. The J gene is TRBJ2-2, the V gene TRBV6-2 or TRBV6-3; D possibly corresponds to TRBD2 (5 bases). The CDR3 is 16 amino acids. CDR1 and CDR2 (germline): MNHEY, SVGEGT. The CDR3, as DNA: TGTGCCAGCAGCCTCGCGAAGGCGCTTTTCACCGGGGAGCTGCTTTTT. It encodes CASSLAKALFTGELLF.

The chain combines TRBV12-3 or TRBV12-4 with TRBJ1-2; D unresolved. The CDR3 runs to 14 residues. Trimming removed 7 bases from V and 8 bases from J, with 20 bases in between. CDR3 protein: CASIVLGVTWGYTF. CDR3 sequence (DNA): TGTGCCAGCATCGTCCTTGGGGTCACATGGGGCTACACCTTC.

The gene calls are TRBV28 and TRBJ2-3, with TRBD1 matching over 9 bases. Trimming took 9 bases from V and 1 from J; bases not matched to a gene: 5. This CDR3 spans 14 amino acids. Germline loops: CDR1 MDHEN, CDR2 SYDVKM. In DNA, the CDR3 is TGTGCCAGTCTAACAGGGGGCGGCACAGATACGCAGTATTTT. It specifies CASLTGGGTDTQYF.

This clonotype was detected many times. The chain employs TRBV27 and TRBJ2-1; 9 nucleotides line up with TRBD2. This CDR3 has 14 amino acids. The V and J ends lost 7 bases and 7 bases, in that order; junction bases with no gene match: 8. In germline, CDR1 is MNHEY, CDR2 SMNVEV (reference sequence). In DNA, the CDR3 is TGTGCCAGCACGGCTAGCGGGGTAGGTAATGAGCAGTTCTTC. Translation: CASTASGVGNEQFF.

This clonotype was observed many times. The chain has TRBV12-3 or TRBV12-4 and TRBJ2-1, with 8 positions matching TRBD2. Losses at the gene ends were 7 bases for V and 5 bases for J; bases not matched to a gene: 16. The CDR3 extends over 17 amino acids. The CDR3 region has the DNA TGTGCCAGCACCTCCCCATTGGGCGGGGGGCGTCACAATGAGCAGTTCTTC. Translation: CASTSPLGGGRHNEQFF.

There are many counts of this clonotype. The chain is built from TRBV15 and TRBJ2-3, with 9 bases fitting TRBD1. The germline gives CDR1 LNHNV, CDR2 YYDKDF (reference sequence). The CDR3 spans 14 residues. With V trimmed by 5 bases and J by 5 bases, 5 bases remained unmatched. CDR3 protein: CATSAGQGLDTQYF. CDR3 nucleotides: TGTGCCACCAGCGCGGGACAGGGTTTAGATACGCAGTATTTT.

The CDR3 nucleotides read TGCGCCAGCAGACGCAGGGAAAGCACAGATACGCAGTATTTT. Its translation: CASRRRESTDTQYF. V and J are TRBV5-1 and TRBJ2-3, with a tentative D call TRBD1 (5 bases). The CDR3 runs to 14 residues. Trimming shortened V by 5 bases and J by 0 bases, and 10 bases separated the two germline ends. CDR1 is SGHRS and CDR2 is YFSETQ in the germline V gene.

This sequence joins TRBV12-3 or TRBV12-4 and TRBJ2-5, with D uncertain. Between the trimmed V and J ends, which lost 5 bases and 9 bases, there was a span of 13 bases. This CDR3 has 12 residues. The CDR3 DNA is TGTGCCAGCAGTCTCGCAGAAATGGCCCAGTACTTC. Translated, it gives CASSLAEMAQYF.

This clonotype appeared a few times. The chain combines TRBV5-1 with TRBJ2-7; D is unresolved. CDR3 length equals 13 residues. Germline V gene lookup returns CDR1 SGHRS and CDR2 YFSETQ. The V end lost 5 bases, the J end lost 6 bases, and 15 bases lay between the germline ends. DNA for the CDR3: TGCGCCAGCAGAAACTGGAGTCTAGGCGAGCAGTACTTC. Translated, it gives CASRNWSLGEQYF.

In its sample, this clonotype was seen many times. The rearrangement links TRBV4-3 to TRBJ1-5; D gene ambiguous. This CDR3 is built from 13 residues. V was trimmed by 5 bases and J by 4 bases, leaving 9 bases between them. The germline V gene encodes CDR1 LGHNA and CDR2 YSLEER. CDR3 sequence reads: CASSSQENQPQHF. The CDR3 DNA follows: TGCGCCAGCAGCAGTCAAGAAAATCAGCCCCAGCATTTT.

The CDR3 DNA follows: TGTGCCAGCAGCTTAGCGCAACTAGCGGGAGGGAATGAGCAGTTCTTC. Its translation: CASSLAQLAGGNEQFF. The genes are TRBV7-9 and TRBJ2-1; 13 bases align to TRBD2. The CDR3 loop spans 16 amino acids. CDR1 and CDR2 from the germline V gene are SEHNR and FQNEAQ (reference sequence). V trimming: 0 bases; J trimming: 7 bases; junction bases outside the gene matches: 3. Using reference TRBV7-9 and TRBJ2-1 for the parts outside the CDR3, the full variable domain is DTGVSQNPRHKITKRGQNVTFRCDPISEHNRLYWYRQTLGQGPEFLTYFQNEAQLEKSRLLSDRFSAERPKGSFSTLEIQRTEQGDSAMYLCASSLAQLAGGNEQFFGPGTRLTVL.

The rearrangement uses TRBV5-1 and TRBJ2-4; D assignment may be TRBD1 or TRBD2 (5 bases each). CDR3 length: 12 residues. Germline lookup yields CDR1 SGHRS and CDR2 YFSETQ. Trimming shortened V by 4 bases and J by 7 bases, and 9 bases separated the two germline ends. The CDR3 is CASSEGTNIQYF. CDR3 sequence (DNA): TGCGCCAGCAGCGAGGGGACGAACATTCAGTACTTC.

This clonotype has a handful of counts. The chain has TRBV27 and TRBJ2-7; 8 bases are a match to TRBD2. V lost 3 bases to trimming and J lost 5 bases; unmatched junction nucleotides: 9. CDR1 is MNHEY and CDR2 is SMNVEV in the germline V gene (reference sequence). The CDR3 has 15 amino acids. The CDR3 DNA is TGTGCCAGCAGTTTGGCCCCTGGGACTAGGGACGAGCAGTACTTC. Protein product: CASSLAPGTRDEQYF.

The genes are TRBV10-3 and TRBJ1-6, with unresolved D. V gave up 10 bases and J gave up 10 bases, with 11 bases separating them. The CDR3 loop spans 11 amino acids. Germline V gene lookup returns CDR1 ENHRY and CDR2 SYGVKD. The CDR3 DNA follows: TGTGCCACCGGTGTCGGATCACCCCTCCACTTT. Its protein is CATGVGSPLHF.

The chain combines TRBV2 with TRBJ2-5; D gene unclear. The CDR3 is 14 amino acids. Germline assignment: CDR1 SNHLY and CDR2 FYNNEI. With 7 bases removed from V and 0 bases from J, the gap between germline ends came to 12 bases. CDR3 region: CASNMLRDQETQYF. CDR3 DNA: TGTGCCAGCAACATGCTCCGGGACCAAGAGACCCAGTACTTC.

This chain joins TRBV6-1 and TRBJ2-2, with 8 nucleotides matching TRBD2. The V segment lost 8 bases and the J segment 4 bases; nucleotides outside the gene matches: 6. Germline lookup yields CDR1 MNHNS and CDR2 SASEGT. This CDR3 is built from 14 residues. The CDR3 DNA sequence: TGTGCCAGCCAAGGGACTAGAGGCACCGGGGAGCTGTTTTTT. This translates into CASQGTRGTGELFF.

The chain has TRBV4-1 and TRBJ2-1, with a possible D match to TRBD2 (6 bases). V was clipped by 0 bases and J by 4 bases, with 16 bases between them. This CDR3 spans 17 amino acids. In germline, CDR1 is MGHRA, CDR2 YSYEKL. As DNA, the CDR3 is TGCGCCAGCAGCCAAGAAGTAGGGGACTTATCATACAATGAGCAGTTCTTC. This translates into CASSQEVGDLSYNEQFF.

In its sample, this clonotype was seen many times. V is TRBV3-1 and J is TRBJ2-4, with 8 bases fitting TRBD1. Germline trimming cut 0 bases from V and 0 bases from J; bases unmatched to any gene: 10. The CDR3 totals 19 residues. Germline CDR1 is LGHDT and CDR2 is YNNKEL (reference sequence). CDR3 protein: CASSQEGQGELLAKNIQYF. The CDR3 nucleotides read TGTGCCAGCAGCCAAGAAGGACAGGGTGAGCTACTAGCCAAAAACATTCAGTACTTC.

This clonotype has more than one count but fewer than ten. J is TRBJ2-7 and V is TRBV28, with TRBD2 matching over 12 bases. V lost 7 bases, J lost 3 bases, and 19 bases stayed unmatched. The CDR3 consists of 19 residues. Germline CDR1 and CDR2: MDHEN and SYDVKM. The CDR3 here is CASKTGEGLAGGLNYEQYF. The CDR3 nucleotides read TGTGCCAGCAAGACAGGGGAAGGGCTAGCGGGAGGGTTAAACTACGAGCAGTACTTC.

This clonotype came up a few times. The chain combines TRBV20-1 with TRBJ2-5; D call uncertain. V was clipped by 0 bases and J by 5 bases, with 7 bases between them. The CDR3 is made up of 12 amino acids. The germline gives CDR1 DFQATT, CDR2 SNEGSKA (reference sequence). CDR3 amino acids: CSARDHWETQYF. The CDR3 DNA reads TGCAGTGCTAGAGATCATTGGGAGACCCAGTACTTC.